A single sample is the source of the 30 T cell receptor beta chains below, sequenced in a study of OX40 agonist ivuxolimab in advanced cancers. This table comes from immunoSEQ multiplex PCR, and its TCRdb copy is limited to in-frame clones, with some not included. The sample shows some 76,000 clones, under 90% of them seen only once. The specimen comprised CD4+ or CD8+ T cells sorted from blood, sampled in a trial of the OX40 agonist ivuxolimab. These receptors were obtained from an adult with an advanced solid tumor such as melanoma, head and neck, liver or kidney cancer.

The rearrangement joins TRBV27 to TRBJ1-4; 7 nucleotides match TRBD1. CDR3 length equals 14 residues. J lost 2 bases, V lost 5 bases, and 2 bases had no gene match. CDR1 MNHEY and CDR2 SMNVEV come from the germline V gene (reference sequence). The CDR3: CASSLDRTNEKLFF. As DNA, the CDR3 is TGTGCCAGCAGTCTGGACAGGACTAATGAAAAACTGTTTTTT.

For this clone: A read error may produce the germline difference seen at one junction end. The CDR3 DNA reads TGTGCTAGCAGCTTAGTGCCGGGGGGCCCGGATACGCAGTATTTT. Translated: CASSLVPGGPDTQYF. The chain joins TRBV7-7 to TRBJ2-3; the D gene is possibly TRBD2 (7 bases). Per germline, CDR1 SSHAT and CDR2 FNYEAQ (reference sequence). The CDR3 has 15 amino acids.

Details on this clone: This may be a read error: a much more frequent sequence differs by one nucleotide. This chain links TRBV27 with TRBJ1-2; 7 bases align to TRBD1. V lost 6 bases to trimming and J lost 2 bases; unmatched junction nucleotides: 3. The germline V gene has CDR1 MNHEY and CDR2 SMNVEV (reference sequence). This CDR3 is built from 13 residues. DNA of the CDR3: TGTGCCAGCAGCCAGACAGGGAACTATGGCTACACCTTC. Residues: CASSQTGNYGYTF.

The V call is TRBV4-1, the J call TRBJ1-2; D ambiguous. The CDR3 covers 16 residues. Germline values: CDR1 MGHRA, CDR2 YSYEKL. V lost 5 bases and J 4 bases, leaving 20 bases between the germline ends. CDR3 nucleotides: TGCGCCAGCAGCATAGATTCCAACCGAAAGACCTATGGCTACACCTTC. Its protein is CASSIDSNRKTYGYTF.

The CDR3 reads CASSFKGQGAYGYTF. CDR3 DNA: TGTGCCAGCAGCTTTAAGGGACAGGGGGCGTATGGCTACACCTTC. The V call is TRBV7-2, the J call TRBJ1-2, with 12 bases lining up with TRBD1. Trimming cost V 3 bases and J 5 bases; bases outside gene matches: 4. Germline values: CDR1 SGHTA, CDR2 FQGNSA. The CDR3 spans 15 residues.

This clone was detected only a few times. The chain recombines TRBV14 with TRBJ1-2; unclear D gene. V lost 4 bases and J lost 8, with 17 bases in between. Germline V gene lookup returns CDR1 SGHDN and CDR2 FVKESK. The CDR3 runs to 14 residues. The CDR3 reads CASSPVQKGLGYTF. CDR3 coding DNA: TGTGCCAGCAGCCCGGTACAAAAAGGCCTCGGCTACACCTTC.

J is TRBJ1-1 and V is TRBV6-5, with D possibly TRBD1 on 5 matching bases. CDR1 is MNHEY, CDR2 SVGAGI, per germline. The CDR3 is 13 amino acids. Trimming took 5 bases from V and 1 from J, leaving 8 bases between them. The CDR3 coding sequence is TGTGCCAGCAGTGAGACAGCGAACACTGAAGCTTTCTTT. This codes for CASSETANTEAFF.

The chain is built from TRBV5-1 and TRBJ2-7; D gene ambiguous. The ends were cut back, 0 bases at V and 6 bases at J, with 13 bases in the middle. The CDR3 consists of 14 residues. CDR1 and CDR2 (germline): SGHRS, YFSETQ. The CDR3: CASSLANNPSEQYF. CDR3 coding DNA: TGCGCCAGCAGCTTGGCAAACAATCCTTCCGAGCAGTACTTC.

This clone was picked up one time. The chain carries TRBV10-3 and TRBJ1-1; a weak D match, TRBD1 (5 bases). The CDR3 runs to 15 residues. Germline V lookup: CDR1 ENHRY, CDR2 SYGVKD. The V gene lost 6 bases and the J gene lost 4 bases, with 18 bases spanning the gap. CDR3 protein: CAISPGGLGGTEAFF. The DNA of the CDR3 is TGTGCCATCAGCCCAGGTGGGTTGGGGGGCACTGAAGCTTTCTTT.

V gene TRBV11-1 combines with J gene TRBJ1-1; no clear D gene. Germline lookup yields CDR1 SGHAT and CDR2 FQDESV (reference sequence). This CDR3 region has 13 residues. Trimming stripped 1 base from V and 1 base from J, with 4 bases between. Written as DNA, the CDR3 is TGTGCCAGCAGCTTAGGTCAGAACACTGAAGCTTTCTTT. Translated, it gives CASSLGQNTEAFF.

The chain employs TRBV9 and TRBJ2-1, with 7 bases lining up with TRBD2. Losses at the gene ends were 7 bases for V and 3 bases for J; bases not matched to a gene: 4. The CDR3 has 13 amino acids. The germline gives CDR1 SGDLS, CDR2 YYNGEE. The CDR3 protein is CASQREHYNEQFF. DNA for the CDR3: TGTGCCAGCCAGCGGGAACACTACAATGAGCAGTTCTTC.

J is TRBJ1-2 and V is TRBV30; weak D call: TRBD1 (6 bases). This CDR3 spans 12 amino acids. Between the trimmed V and J ends, which lost 4 bases and 3 bases, there was a span of 9 bases. Looked up from germline, CDR1 is GTSNPN and CDR2 is SVGIG (reference sequence). The CDR3 DNA sequence: TGTGCCTGGATCAGGACAGACTATGGCTACACCTTC. It encodes CAWIRTDYGYTF. Full variable domain (rest looked up from reference TRBV30 and TRBJ1-2): SQTIHQWPATLVQPVGSPLSLECTVEGTSNPNLYWYRQAAGRGLQLLFYSVGIGQISSEVPQNLSASRPQDRQFILSSKKLLLSDSGFYLCAWIRTDYGYTFGSGTRLTVV.

This chain connects TRBV7-2 to TRBJ1-1; D remains ambiguous. V was cut by 5 bases and J by 0 bases, with 13 bases left in between. This CDR3 has 15 residues. From germline, CDR1 is SGHTA and CDR2 FQGNSA. The CDR3 loop reads CASSHGAGMNTEAFF. In nucleotides, the CDR3 is TGTGCCAGCAGCCACGGTGCTGGGATGAACACTGAAGCTTTCTTT. The full variable domain, its missing parts supplied by reference TRBV7-2 and TRBJ1-1, is GAGVSQSPSNKVTEKGKDVELRCDPISGHTALYWYRQSLGQGLEFLIYFQGNSAPDKSGLPSDRFSAERTGGSVSTLTIQRTQQEDSAVYLCASSHGAGMNTEAFFGQGTRLTVV.

The gene calls are TRBV30 and TRBJ1-3, with 7 bases aligning to TRBD1. Germline trimming cut 7 bases from V and 2 bases from J; bases unmatched to any gene: 5. This CDR3 region has 13 residues. In germline, CDR1 is GTSNPN, CDR2 SVGIG (reference sequence). DNA of the CDR3: TGTGCCTCCGCGACAGGGACTGGAAACACCATATATTTT. It yields the protein CASATGTGNTIYF.

As concerns this clone: It may be a read error: a sequence one base away is much more abundant. The chain is built from TRBV11-1 and TRBJ1-1; no clear D. Trimming removed 1 base from V and 0 bases from J, with 3 bases in between. This CDR3 contains 13 residues. The germline V gene has CDR1 SGHAT and CDR2 FQDESV (reference sequence). The CDR3 coding sequence is TGTGCCAGCAGCTTAGGATTGAACACTGAAGCTTTCTTT. Its translation: CASSLGLNTEAFF.

The genes are TRBV5-6 and TRBJ2-5; TRBD1 aligns across 7 bases. V shed 2 bases, J shed 1 base, and the junction held 2 bases outside the gene matches. CDR1 is SGHDT and CDR2 is YYEEEE in the germline V gene. The CDR3 extends over 14 amino acids. The CDR3 DNA reads as TGTGCCAGCAGCTTCCGGACAGGCCAAGAGACCCAGTACTTC. It yields the protein CASSFRTGQETQYF.

The chain recombines TRBV5-8 with TRBJ2-1, with a possible D match to TRBD2 (5 bases). The CDR3 consists of 12 residues. Germline V gives CDR1 SGHTS, CDR2 YDEGEE. Trimming shortened V by 3 bases and J by 10 bases, and 11 bases separated the two germline ends. CDR3 amino acids: CASSSLGNEQFF. The CDR3 DNA is TGTGCCAGCAGCTCGCTCGGGAACGAGCAGTTCTTC.

This clone has a handful of counts. The V and J genes are TRBV5-1 and TRBJ1-1; 11 bases are shared with TRBD1. J lost 12 bases, V lost 2 bases, and 6 bases had no gene match. Germline V lookup: CDR1 SGHRS, CDR2 YFSETQ. There are 13 residues in the CDR3. CDR3 residues: CASSFGTGGRTFF. CDR3 DNA sequence: TGCGCCAGCAGCTTTGGGACAGGGGGTAGAACTTTCTTT.

The chain carries TRBV11-3 and TRBJ2-1; maybe TRBD2 (5 bases). V was pared by 0 bases and J by 12 bases, with 24 bases between. Germline V gives CDR1 SGHNT, CDR2 YENEEA. This CDR3 has 17 amino acids. The CDR3 loop reads CASSLDEGDSWTDGQFF. CDR3 coding DNA: TGTGCCAGCAGCTTAGATGAGGGTGATTCTTGGACGGATGGGCAGTTCTTC.

V usage is TRBV6-6 and J usage is TRBJ1-1; D is unclear. The germline gives CDR1 MNHNY, CDR2 SVGAGI (reference sequence). Between the trimmed V and J ends, which lost 6 bases and 0 bases, there was a span of 8 bases. The CDR3 consists of 13 residues. The CDR3 DNA sequence: TGTGCCAGCAGGCGCAACATGAACACTGAAGCTTTCTTT. It specifies CASRRNMNTEAFF.

The gene calls are TRBV11-3 and TRBJ2-1; the match to TRBD2 covers 13 bases. With 3 bases clipped from V and 1 base from J, the junction kept 9 bases outside the gene matches. From germline, CDR1 is SGHNT and CDR2 YENEEA. The CDR3 contains 19 residues. The DNA for the CDR3 is TGTGCCAGCAGCTTTCTTTCACTAGCGGGAGGGGAATCCTACAATGAGCAGTTCTTC. This gives the protein CASSFLSLAGGESYNEQFF.

In regard to this clone: The same CDR3 can be traced to other DNA sequences in this sample. The rearrangement uses TRBV14 and TRBJ1-4; D not resolved. V lost 1 base and J 4 bases, leaving 7 bases between the germline ends. The germline CDR1 and CDR2 sequences are SGHDN and FVKESK. This CDR3 contains 14 residues. The CDR3 nucleotides are TGTGCCAGCAGCCAAGGGCTACGTAATGAAAAACTGTTTTTT. It translates to CASSQGLRNEKLFF.

With regard to this clone: The same CDR3 can be traced to other DNA sequences in this sample. The rearrangement uses TRBV5-1 and TRBJ1-2; D unclear. The CDR3 consists of 14 residues. With 4 bases removed from V and 2 bases from J, the gap between germline ends came to 12 bases. CDR1 and CDR2 from the germline V gene are SGHRS and YFSETQ. The CDR3 loop reads CASSLSDANYGYTF. In nucleotides, the CDR3 is TGCGCCAGCAGCCTGTCGGACGCAAACTATGGCTACACCTTC. Variable domain in full (rest from reference TRBV5-1 and TRBJ1-2): KAGVTQTPRYLIKTRGQQVTLSCSPISGHRSVSWYQQTPGQGLQFLFEYFSETQRNKGNFPGRFSGRQFSNSRSEMNVSTLELGDSALYLCASSLSDANYGYTFGSGTRLTVV.

This clone turned up a few times. The chain links TRBV2 to TRBJ2-7; a possible D gene is TRBD1 (5 bases). CDR1 is SNHLY, CDR2 FYNNEI, per germline. V lost 2 bases to trimming and J lost 6 bases, with 17 bases between them. The CDR3 loop spans 15 amino acids. CDR3 in DNA: TGTGCCAGCAGTGAAAGGGCAGGGTTCTTGTTCGAGCAGTACTTC. This sequence encodes CASSERAGFLFEQYF.

The chain has TRBV12-5 and TRBJ1-3; TRBD1 aligns across 10 bases. This CDR3 region has 22 residues. With 0 bases clipped from V and 1 base from J, the junction kept 18 bases outside the gene matches. Germline lookup yields CDR1 LGHNT and CDR2 FRNRAP. In nucleotides, the CDR3 is TGTGCTAGTGGTTTGGTACTTGGGACAGGGGCCGCGAATTGGTTATCTGGAAACACCATATATTTT. Its translation: CASGLVLGTGAANWLSGNTIYF.

This sequence joins TRBV7-9 and TRBJ1-6, with a possible D match to TRBD1 (5 bases). The CDR3 has 14 residues. Germline CDR1 reads SEHNR; CDR2 reads FQNEAQ (reference sequence). V lost 5 bases to trimming and J lost 6 bases, with 11 bases between them. The CDR3 nucleotides are TGTGCCAGCAGCCGGGACGTTCGTAATTCACCCCTCCACTTT. Translation gives CASSRDVRNSPLHF.

This rearrangement joins TRBV5-8 to TRBJ2-5; 10 bases fit TRBD1. The germline CDR1 and CDR2 sequences are SGHTS and YDEGEE. The CDR3 has 15 amino acids. Trimming at V came to 4 bases and at J to 4 bases, leaving 7 bases not matched to a gene. The CDR3 here is CASSPGQGLRETQYF. DNA of the CDR3: TGTGCCAGCAGCCCGGGACAGGGGTTGAGAGAGACCCAGTACTTC.

CDR3 loop: CASSPLSGVNTEAFF. CDR3 nucleotide sequence: TGTGCCAGCTCACCATTATCCGGGGTGAACACTGAAGCTTTCTTT. This chain connects TRBV18 to TRBJ1-1, with D hard to call. The CDR3 length is 15 residues. In germline, CDR1 is KGHSH, CDR2 LQKENI. V was clipped by 2 bases and J by 0 bases, with 10 bases between them.

This clone showed up just once. The chain is built from TRBV27 and TRBJ2-7, with D unclear. Germline V gives CDR1 MNHEY, CDR2 SMNVEV (reference sequence). The CDR3 is 14 residues long. V was trimmed by 5 bases and J by 4 bases, leaving 15 bases between them. The CDR3 nucleotides read TGTGCCAGCAGTAATCGGAACAGCCCATACGAGCAGTACTTC. Its protein product is CASSNRNSPYEQYF.

The gene calls are TRBV14 and TRBJ1-4; D is unresolved. The CDR3 runs to 13 residues. Trimming removed 2 bases from V and 8 bases from J, with 9 bases in between. Germline CDR1 is SGHDN and CDR2 is FVKESK. In DNA form, the CDR3 reads TGTGCCAGCAGCCAAAACTTCTTAGAAAAACTGTTTTTT. Translating it yields CASSQNFLEKLFF.